A single sample gave rise to the 9 T cell receptor beta chains below, sequenced in a study of regulatory T cells in long-lasting Graves disease. Specified time point: persistent/refractory GD, antithyroid drugs over 5 years with positive TRAb. Scientists built the TCR library using RNA that was extracted from PBMCs. Construction of TCR beta libraries relied on iRepertoire HTBI primers and on Arm-PCR targeting CDR3 regions. In TCRdb, the multiplex PCR reads were re-called with MiXCR into one record per CDR3 protein. The data contain 500,000 to 800,000 distinct CDR3 sequences, 25% to 30% of them seen just once; the ten biggest clones take up roughly 46%. The source was peripheral blood mononuclear cells (PBMCs), collected when the disease was refractory, from a patient treated with antithyroid drugs. The receptors shown here come from a female donor with Graves disease.

The chain uses TRBV29-1 and TRBJ2-1, with 10 bases matching TRBD2. This CDR3 comprises 13 residues. CDR1 is SQVTM and CDR2 is ANQGSEA in the germline V gene. The V and J ends lost 8 bases and 7 bases, in that order; junction bases with no gene match: 8. This chain's CDR3 is CSTRLAGGNEQFF. CDR3 in DNA: TGCAGCACCAGACTAGCGGGTGGGAATGAGCAGTTCTTC.

The rearrangement uses TRBV6-2 or TRBV6-3 and TRBJ1-4; 9 bases map to TRBD1. Trimming took 0 bases from V and 7 from J; bases not matched to a gene: 9. This CDR3 is 17 amino acids long. Germline CDR1 reads MNHEY; CDR2 reads SVGEGT. CDR3 residues: CASSYSGQGGGLEKLFF. The CDR3 coding sequence is TGTGCCAGCAGTTACTCGGGACAGGGAGGTGGCCTTGAAAAACTGTTTTTT.

V is TRBV2 and J is TRBJ2-2; TRBD2 agrees at 9 bases. Germline assignment: CDR1 SNHLY and CDR2 FYNNEI. This CDR3 is built from 15 residues. With V trimmed by 6 bases and J by 3 bases, 5 bases remained unmatched. The CDR3: CASSEQREDTGELFF. In DNA, the CDR3 is TGTGCCAGCAGCGAGCAGCGGGAGGACACCGGGGAGCTGTTTTTT.

This clonotype was observed a handful of times. The chain links TRBV3-1 to TRBJ1-1, with a weak D call TRBD1 (5 bases). Germline loops: CDR1 LGHDT, CDR2 YNNKEL (reference sequence). Trimming shortened V by 5 bases and J by 6 bases, and 10 bases separated the two germline ends. The CDR3 runs to 12 residues. The DNA of the CDR3 is TGTGCCAGCAGCGGGGCCCAGTCTGAAGCTTTCTTT. Amino acid sequence: CASSGAQSEAFF.

This chain joins TRBV20-1 and TRBJ1-2; 9 bases map to TRBD1. The germline CDR1 and CDR2 sequences are DFQATT and SNEGSKA (reference sequence). There are 13 residues in the CDR3. The J segment lost 4 bases and the V segment lost 6 bases, leaving 6 bases of the junction unmatched. The CDR3: CSAAGTGSYGYTF. The CDR3 nucleotides are TGCAGTGCAGCCGGGACAGGGTCCTATGGCTACACCTTC.

CDR3: CASSSNKSGSSYNEQFF. The DNA of the CDR3 is TGTGCCAGCAGTTCTAACAAGAGCGGGAGCTCCTACAATGAGCAGTTCTTC. The chain uses TRBV7-3 and TRBJ2-1; 8 bases match TRBD2. V shed 6 bases and J 0 bases; nucleotides not matched to a gene: 10. The CDR3 has 17 residues. The germline gives CDR1 SGHTA, CDR2 FQGTGA.

This clonotype was recorded a few times. The chain recombines TRBV11-2 with TRBJ2-7; 13 nucleotides match TRBD2. Per the germline V gene, CDR1 is SGHAT and CDR2 is FQNNGV. The CDR3 has 18 amino acids. The V segment lost 4 bases and the J segment 0 bases; nucleotides outside the gene matches: 9. The CDR3 sequence is CASSSRLGTSGISYEQYF. For the CDR3, the DNA is TGTGCCAGCAGCTCAAGACTCGGGACTAGCGGGATCTCCTACGAGCAGTACTTC.

This clonotype has just a few counts. V gene TRBV7-6 combines with J gene TRBJ2-5; the match to TRBD1 covers 9 bases. Trimming cost V 5 bases and J 2 bases; bases outside gene matches: 6. Germline V gene lookup returns CDR1 SGHVS and CDR2 FNYEAQ. This CDR3 is 15 amino acids long. CDR3 DNA: TGTGCCAGCAGCCTCCCCGGACAGGGGCAAGAGACCCAGTACTTC. Translated, it gives CASSLPGQGQETQYF.

The chain employs TRBV7-9 and TRBJ2-7, with D possibly TRBD1 on 5 matching bases. Germline values: CDR1 SEHNR, CDR2 FQNEAQ (reference sequence). This CDR3 contains 15 residues. The V and J ends lost 1 base and 5 bases respectively, with 15 bases between them. Here the CDR3 DNA reads TGTGCCAGCAGCTTAGATATAGGGGTTGTCGACGAGCAGTACTTC. It specifies CASSLDIGVVDEQYF.